This T cell receptor beta chain stems from a study of blood T cell repertoires in COVID-19. Study at large: The origin of the acute and convalescent COVID-19 samples was the United States, Italy and Spain.

The J segment lost 3 bases and the V segment lost 5 bases, leaving 13 bases of the junction unmatched. Germline CDR1 reads MNHEY; CDR2 reads SMNVEV (reference sequence). The length of the CDR3 is 18 residues. Profiled with immunoSEQ multiplex PCR; TCRdb holds only in-frame clones, not every one. This repertoire shows approximately 190,000 clones, 70% to 90% found once; its top ten account for approximately 5.6%. The receptor's source is a woman between 35 and 50 years old who had recovered from COVID-19. The sample was peripheral blood. The rearrangement joins TRBV27 to TRBJ1-1, with TRBD1 matching 12 bases. The DNA of the CDR3 is TGTGCCAGCAGTGACCCCGGGACAGGGGGCGCGGGAGACACTGAAGCTTTCTTT. As protein: CASSDPGTGGAGDTEAFF.